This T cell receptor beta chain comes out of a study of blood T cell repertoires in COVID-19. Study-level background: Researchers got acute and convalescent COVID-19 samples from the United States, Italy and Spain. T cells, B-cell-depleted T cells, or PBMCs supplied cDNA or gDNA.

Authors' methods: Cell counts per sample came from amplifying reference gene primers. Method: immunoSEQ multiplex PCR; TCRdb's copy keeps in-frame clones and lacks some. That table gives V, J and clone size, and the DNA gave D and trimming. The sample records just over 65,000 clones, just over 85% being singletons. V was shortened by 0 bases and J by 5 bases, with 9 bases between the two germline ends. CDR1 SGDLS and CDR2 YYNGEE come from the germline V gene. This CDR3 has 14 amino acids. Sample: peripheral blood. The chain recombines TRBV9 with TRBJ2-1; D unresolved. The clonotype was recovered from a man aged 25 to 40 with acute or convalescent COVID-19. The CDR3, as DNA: TGTGCCAGCAGCGTAGACGGTCGCAACAATGAGCAGTTCTTC. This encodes CASSVDGRNNEQFF.